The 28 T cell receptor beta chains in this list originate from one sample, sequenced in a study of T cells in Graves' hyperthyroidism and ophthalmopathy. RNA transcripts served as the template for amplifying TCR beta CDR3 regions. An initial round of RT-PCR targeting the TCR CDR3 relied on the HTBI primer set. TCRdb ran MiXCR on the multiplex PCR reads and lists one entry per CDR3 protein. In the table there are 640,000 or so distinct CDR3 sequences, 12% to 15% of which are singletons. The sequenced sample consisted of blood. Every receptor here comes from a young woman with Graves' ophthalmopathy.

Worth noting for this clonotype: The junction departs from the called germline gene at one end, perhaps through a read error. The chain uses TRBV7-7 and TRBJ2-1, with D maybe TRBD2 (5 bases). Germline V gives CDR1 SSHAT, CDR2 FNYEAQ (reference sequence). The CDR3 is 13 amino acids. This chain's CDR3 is CASSLRVYNEQFF. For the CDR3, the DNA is TGTGCTAGCAGCTTGAGGGTTTACAATGAGCAGTTCTTC.

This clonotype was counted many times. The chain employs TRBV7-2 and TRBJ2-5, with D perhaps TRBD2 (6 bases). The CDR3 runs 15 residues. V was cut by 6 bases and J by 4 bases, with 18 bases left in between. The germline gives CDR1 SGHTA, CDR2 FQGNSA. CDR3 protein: CASRDLGLARETQYF. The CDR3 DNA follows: TGTGCCAGCAGGGACCTTGGGCTAGCGAGAGAGACCCAGTACTTC.

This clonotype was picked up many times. The CDR3 sequence: CSASGTGAYEQYF. The CDR3, as DNA: TGCAGTGCGTCCGGGACAGGGGCCTACGAGCAGTACTTC. The V and J genes are TRBV20-1 and TRBJ2-7; 10 bases are a match to TRBD1. Unmatched junction bases numbered 4, after V lost 6 bases and J lost 2 bases. The CDR3 covers 13 residues. Germline assignment: CDR1 DFQATT and CDR2 SNEGSKA (reference sequence).

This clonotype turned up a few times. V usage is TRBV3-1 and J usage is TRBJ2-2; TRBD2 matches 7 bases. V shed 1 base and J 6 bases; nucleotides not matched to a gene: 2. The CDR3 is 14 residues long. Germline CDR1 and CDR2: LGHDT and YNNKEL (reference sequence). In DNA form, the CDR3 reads TGTGCCAGCAGCCAAGTTACTAGCGCCGGGGAGCTGTTTTTT. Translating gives CASSQVTSAGELFF. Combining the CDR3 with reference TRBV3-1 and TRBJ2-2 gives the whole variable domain DTAVSQTPKYLVTQMGNDKSIKCEQNLGHDTMYWYKQDSKKFLKIMFSYNNKELIINETVPNRFSPKSPDKAHLNLHINSLELGDSAVYFCASSQVTSAGELFFGEGSRLTVL.

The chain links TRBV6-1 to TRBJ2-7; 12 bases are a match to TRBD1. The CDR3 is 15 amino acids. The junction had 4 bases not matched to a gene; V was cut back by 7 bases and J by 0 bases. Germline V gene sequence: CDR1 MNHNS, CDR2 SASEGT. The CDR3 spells CASMGTGGTSYEQYF. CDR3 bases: TGTGCCAGCATGGGGACAGGGGGCACCTCCTACGAGCAGTACTTC.

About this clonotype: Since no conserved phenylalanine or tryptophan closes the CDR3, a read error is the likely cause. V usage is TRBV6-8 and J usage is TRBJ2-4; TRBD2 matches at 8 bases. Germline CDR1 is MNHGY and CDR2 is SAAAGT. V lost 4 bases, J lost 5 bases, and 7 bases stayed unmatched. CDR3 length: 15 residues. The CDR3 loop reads CASSLTSGWENIQYL. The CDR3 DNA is TGTGCCAGCAGTTTAACTAGCGGATGGGAAAACATTCAGTACCTC.

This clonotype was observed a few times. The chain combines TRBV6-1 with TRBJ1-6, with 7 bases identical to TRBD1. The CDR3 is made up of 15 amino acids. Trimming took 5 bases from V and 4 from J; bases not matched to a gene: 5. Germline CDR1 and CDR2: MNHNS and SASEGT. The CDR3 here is CASSSLQGYNSPLHF. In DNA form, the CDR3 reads TGTGCCAGCAGTTCCTTACAGGGGTATAATTCACCCCTCCACTTT.

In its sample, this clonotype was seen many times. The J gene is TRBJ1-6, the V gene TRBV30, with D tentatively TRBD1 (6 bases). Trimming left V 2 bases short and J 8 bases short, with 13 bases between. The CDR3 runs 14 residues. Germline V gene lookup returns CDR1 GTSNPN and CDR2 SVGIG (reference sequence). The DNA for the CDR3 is TGTGCCTGGAGTTTCCGGGACAAGTATTCACCCCTCCACTTT. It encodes CAWSFRDKYSPLHF.

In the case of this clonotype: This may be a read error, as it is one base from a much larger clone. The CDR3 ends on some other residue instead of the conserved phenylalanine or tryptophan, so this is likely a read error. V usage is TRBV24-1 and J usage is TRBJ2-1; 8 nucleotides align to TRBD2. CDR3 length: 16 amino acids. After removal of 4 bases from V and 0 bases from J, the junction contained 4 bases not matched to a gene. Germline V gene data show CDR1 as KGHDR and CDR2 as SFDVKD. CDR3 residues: CATSEPAGDSYNEQFL. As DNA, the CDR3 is TGTGCCACCAGTGAACCAGCGGGGGACTCCTACAATGAGCAGTTCCTC.

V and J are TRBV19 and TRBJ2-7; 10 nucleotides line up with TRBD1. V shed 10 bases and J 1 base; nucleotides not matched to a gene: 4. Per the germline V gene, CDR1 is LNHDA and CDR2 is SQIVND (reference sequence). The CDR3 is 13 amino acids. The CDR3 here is CATGTGVSYEQYF. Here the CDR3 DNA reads TGTGCCACTGGGACAGGGGTTTCCTACGAGCAGTACTTC.

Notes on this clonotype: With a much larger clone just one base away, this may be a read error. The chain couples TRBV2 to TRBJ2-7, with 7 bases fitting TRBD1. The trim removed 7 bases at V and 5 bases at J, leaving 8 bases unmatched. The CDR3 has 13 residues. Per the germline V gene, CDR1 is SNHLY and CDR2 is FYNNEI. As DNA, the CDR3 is TGTGCCAGCAAGAAGGGGGCCACCCACGAGCAGTACTTC. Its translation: CASKKGATHEQYF.

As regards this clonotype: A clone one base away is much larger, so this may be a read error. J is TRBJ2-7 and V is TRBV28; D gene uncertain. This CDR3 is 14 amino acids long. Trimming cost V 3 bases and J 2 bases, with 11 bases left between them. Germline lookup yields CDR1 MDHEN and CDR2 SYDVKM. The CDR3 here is CASSFLTGPYEQYF. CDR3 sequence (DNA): TGTGCCAGCAGTTTTCTCACTGGGCCCTACGAGCAGTACTTC.

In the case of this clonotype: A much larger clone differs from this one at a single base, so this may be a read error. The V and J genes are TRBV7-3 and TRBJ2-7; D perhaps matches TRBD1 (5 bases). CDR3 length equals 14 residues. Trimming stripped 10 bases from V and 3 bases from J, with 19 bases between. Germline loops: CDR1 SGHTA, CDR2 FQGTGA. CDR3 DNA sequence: TGTGCCATCAGTGAGACCGCACAGGACTACGAGCAGTACTTC. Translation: CAISETAQDYEQYF.

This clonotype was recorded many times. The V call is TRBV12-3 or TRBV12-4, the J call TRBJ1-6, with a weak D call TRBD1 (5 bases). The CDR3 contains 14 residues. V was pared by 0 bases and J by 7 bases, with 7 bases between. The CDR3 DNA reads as TGTGCCAGCAGTTTAGCCGGGGCCAATTCACCCCTCCACTTT. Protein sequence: CASSLAGANSPLHF.

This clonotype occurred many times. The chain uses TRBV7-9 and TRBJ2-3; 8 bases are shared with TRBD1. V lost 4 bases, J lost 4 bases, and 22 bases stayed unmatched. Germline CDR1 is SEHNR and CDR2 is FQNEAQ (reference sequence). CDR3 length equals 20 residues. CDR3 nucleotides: TGTGCCAGCAGCTCCACAACATGGGACAGGCCTCCCCTGGGGCCAGATACGCAGTATTTT. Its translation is CASSSTTWDRPPLGPDTQYF.

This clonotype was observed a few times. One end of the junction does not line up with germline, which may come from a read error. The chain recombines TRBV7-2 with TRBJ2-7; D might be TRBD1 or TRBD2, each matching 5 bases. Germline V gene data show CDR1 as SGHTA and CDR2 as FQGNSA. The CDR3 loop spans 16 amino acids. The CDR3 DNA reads TGCGCCAGCAGCCAAGCACCGGGACGTGGGGCCTACGAGCAGTACTTC. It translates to CASSQAPGRGAYEQYF.

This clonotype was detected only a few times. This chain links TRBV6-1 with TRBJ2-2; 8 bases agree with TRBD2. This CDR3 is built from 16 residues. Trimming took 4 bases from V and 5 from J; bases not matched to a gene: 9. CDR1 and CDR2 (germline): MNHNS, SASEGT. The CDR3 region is CASSAGSGSWTGELFF. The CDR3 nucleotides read TGTGCCAGCAGTGCAGGAAGCGGGAGTTGGACCGGGGAGCTGTTTTTT.

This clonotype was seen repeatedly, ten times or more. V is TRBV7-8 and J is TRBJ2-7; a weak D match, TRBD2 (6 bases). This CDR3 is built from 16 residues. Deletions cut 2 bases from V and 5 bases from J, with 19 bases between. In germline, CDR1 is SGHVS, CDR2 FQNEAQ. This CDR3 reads CASSLFGGPDKDEQYF. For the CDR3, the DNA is TGTGCCAGCAGCTTATTTGGAGGGCCAGACAAAGACGAGCAGTACTTC.

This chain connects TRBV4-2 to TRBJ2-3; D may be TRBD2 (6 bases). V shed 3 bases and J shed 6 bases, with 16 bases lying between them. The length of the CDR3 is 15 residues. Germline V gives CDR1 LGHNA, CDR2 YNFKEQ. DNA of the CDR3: TGTGCCAGCAGCCATTTAACGGGAGTAATGGATACGCAGTATTTT. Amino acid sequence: CASSHLTGVMDTQYF.

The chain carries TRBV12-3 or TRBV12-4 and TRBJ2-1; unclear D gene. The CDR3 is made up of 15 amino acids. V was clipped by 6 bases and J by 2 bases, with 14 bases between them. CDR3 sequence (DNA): TGTGCCAGCAGCGTAGAAGGCCGTACCTACAATGAGCAGTTCTTC. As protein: CASSVEGRTYNEQFF.

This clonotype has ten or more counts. The CDR3 is CASSQDRGNFEQYF. The CDR3 DNA sequence: TGTGCCAGCTCCCAAGACAGGGGTAACTTCGAGCAGTACTTC. This chain joins TRBV18 and TRBJ2-7, with 8 bases fitting TRBD1. The length of the CDR3 is 14 residues. J gave up 6 bases and V 6 bases, and 10 bases lay outside the gene matches. Germline CDR1 KGHSH, CDR2 LQKENI.

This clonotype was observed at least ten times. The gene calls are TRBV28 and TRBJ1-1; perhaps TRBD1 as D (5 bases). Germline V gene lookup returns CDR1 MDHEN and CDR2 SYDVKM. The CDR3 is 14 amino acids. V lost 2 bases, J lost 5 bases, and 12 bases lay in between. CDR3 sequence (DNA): TGTGCCAGCAGTTTAGGGGGTTCTAGGACTGAAGCTTTCTTT. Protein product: CASSLGGSRTEAFF. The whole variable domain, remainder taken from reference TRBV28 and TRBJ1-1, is DVKVTQSSRYLVKRTGEKVFLECVQDMDHENMFWYRQDPGLGLRLIYFSYDVKMKEKGDIPEGYSVSREKKERFSLILESASTNQTSMYLCASSLGGSRTEAFFGQGTRLTVV.

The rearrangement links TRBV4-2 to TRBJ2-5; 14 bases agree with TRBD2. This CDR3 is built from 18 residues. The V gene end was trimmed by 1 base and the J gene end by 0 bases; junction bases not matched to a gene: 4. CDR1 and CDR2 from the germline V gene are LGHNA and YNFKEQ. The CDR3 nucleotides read TGTGCCAGCAGCCAAGGGGGACTAGCGGGAGCGTACCAAGAGACCCAGTACTTC. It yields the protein CASSQGGLAGAYQETQYF.

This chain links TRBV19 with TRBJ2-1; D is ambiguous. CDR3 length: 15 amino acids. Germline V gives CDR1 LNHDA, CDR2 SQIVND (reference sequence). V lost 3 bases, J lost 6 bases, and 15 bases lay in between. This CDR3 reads CASSIVRAGGNEQFF. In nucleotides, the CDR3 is TGTGCCAGTAGTATCGTACGGGCTGGTGGCAATGAGCAGTTCTTC.

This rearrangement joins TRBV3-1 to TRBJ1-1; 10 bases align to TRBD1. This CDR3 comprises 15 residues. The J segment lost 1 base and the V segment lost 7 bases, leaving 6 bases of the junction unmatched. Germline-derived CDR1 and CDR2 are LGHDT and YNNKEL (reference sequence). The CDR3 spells CASTGTGEGNTEAFF. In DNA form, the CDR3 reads TGTGCCAGCACCGGGACAGGGGAGGGGAACACTGAAGCTTTCTTT.

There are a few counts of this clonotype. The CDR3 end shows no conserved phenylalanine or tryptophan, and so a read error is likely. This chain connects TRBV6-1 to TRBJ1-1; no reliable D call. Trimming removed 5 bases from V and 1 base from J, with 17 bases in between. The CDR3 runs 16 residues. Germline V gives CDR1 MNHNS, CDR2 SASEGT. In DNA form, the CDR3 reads TGTGCCAGCAGTCAACCCCACGGAGCCTGGAACACTGAAGCTTTCCTT. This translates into CASSQPHGAWNTEAFL.

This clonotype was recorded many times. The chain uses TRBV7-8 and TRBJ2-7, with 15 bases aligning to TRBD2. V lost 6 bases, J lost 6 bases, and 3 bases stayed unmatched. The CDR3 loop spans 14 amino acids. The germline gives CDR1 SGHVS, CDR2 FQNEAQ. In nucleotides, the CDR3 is TGTGCCAGCAGGGGGACTAGCGGGAGGAGCGAGCAGTACTTC. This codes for CASRGTSGRSEQYF.

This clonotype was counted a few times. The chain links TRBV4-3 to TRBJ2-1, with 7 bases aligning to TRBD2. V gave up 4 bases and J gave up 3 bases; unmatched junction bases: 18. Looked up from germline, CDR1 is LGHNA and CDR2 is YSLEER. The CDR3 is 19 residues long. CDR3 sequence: CASSPHNPRASGSYNEQFF. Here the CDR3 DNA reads TGCGCCAGCAGCCCACACAACCCTCGAGCTAGCGGCAGCTACAATGAGCAGTTCTTC.